This is a list of T cell receptor beta chains from one sample in a study of cytomegalovirus exposure and HLA in healthy donors. Clones were sequenced by immunoSEQ multiplex PCR, and TCRdb holds only the in-frame ones, with some missing. Of about 160,000 clones in the sample, 84% are singletons; the top ten hold approximately 2%. Sequenced: PBMCs. These receptors came from a man younger than 35 in good health and CMV-seronegative. Each CDR3 is given with its conserved first and last residue. The order of the fields is V gene, D gene, clone size, J gene, CDR3 protein, CDR3 DNA. D genes are given only for firm matches. Size is omitted from some rows. Given values are once, few, many or a class for expanded clones.

>TRBV7-9|TRBD2|.|TRBJ2-5
CASSIGGKPPRETQYF
TGTGCCAGCAGCATCGGGGGGAAGCCACCGAGGGAGACCCAGTACTTC
>TRBV5-4|TRBD1|.|TRBJ2-3
CASSRDRGTDTQYF
TGTGCCAGCAGCCGGGACAGGGGAACAGATACGCAGTATTTT
>TRBV25-1|.|few|TRBJ1-1
CASSLGGLNTEAFF
TGTGCCAGCAGTCTCGGGGGGTTGAACACTGAAGCTTTCTTT
>TRBV19|.|.|TRBJ2-3
CASRRVGAVDTQYF
TGTGCCAGTAGACGGGTAGGGGCTGTAGATACGCAGTATTTT
>TRBV28|.|once|TRBJ1-1
CASTNQGRTEAFF
TGTGCCAGCACCAATCAGGGTCGCACTGAAGCTTTCTTT
>TRBV7-8|.|.|TRBJ2-5
CASRHLEQGAETQYF
TGTGCCAGCAGGCATCTCGAACAGGGCGCAGAGACCCAGTACTTC
>TRBV10-3|TRBD1|.|TRBJ1-1
CAISESTGMTEAFF
TGTGCCATCAGTGAGTCGACAGGGATGACTGAAGCTTTCTTT
>TRBV5-1|.|.|TRBJ2-7
CASSLASTSQVGGEQYF
TGCGCCAGCAGCTTGGCCTCTACTAGTCAGGTCGGGGGCGAGCAGTACTTC
>TRBV7-3|.|.|TRBJ2-2
CASSPLARGRDTGELFF
TGTGCCAGCAGCCCACTAGCGCGGGGGCGAGACACCGGGGAGCTGTTTTTT
>TRBV9|TRBD1|.|TRBJ2-7
CASSPGQGLEQYF
TGTGCCAGCAGCCCCGGACAGGGCCTCGAGCAGTACTTC
>TRBV4-1|.|.|TRBJ2-7
CASSRTTTYEQYF
TGCGCCAGCAGCAGGACTACCACGTACGAGCAGTACTTC
>TRBV28|.|.|TRBJ1-4
CASSATEEKLFF
TGTGCCAGCAGTGCGACGGAGGAAAAACTGTTTTTT
>TRBV28|.|.|TRBJ2-7
CASSFRGSYEQYF
TGTGCCAGCAGTTTCCGCGGCTCCTACGAGCAGTACTTC
>TRBV28|TRBD1|.|TRBJ2-3
CASSEGQYSDTQYF
TGTGCCAGCAGCGAGGGACAGTACAGCGATACGCAGTATTTT
>TRBV28|TRBD1|once|TRBJ1-1
CASSPRTGMNTEAFF
TGTGCCAGCAGTCCCCGGACAGGTATGAACACTGAAGCTTTCTTT
>TRBV11-2|TRBD1|.|TRBJ2-7
CASSGQGFGEQYF
TGTGCCAGCAGCGGACAGGGTTTCGGGGAGCAGTACTTC
>TRBV7-2|.|.|TRBJ2-1
CASSTAGLALYNEQFF
TGTGCCAGCAGCACCGCCGGGCTAGCGCTATACAATGAGCAGTTCTTC
>TRBV9|.|few|TRBJ1-6
CASSPRRRSYNSPLHF
TGTGCCAGCAGCCCGAGGCGAAGGTCCTATAATTCACCCCTCCACTTT
>TRBV7-2|TRBD2|.|TRBJ2-7
CASSPPGLAGGSIEQYF
TGTGCCAGCAGCCCACCGGGACTAGCGGGAGGTTCTATCGAGCAGTACTTC
>TRBV14|.|.|TRBJ2-1
CASSQDPVPKFEQFF
TGTGCCAGCAGCCAAGATCCAGTTCCCAAGTTTGAGCAGTTCTTC
>TRBV27|.|.|TRBJ2-7
CASSPRSPYEQYF
TGTGCCAGCAGTCCCAGGTCCCCCTACGAGCAGTACTTC
>TRBV25-1|.|.|TRBJ2-1
CASSPPATYEQFF
TGTGCCAGCAGTCCTCCCGCAACTTATGAGCAGTTCTTC
>TRBV7-3|TRBD1|.|TRBJ2-6
CASSLDRASGANVLTF
TGTGCCAGCAGCTTGGACAGGGCTTCTGGGGCCAACGTCCTGACTTTC
>TRBV5-1|.|.|TRBJ2-6
CASSLLQAGANVLTF
TGCGCCAGCAGCTTGTTGCAAGCGGGGGCCAACGTCCTGACTTTC
>TRBV2|.|few|TRBJ1-5
CASSGERNSNQPQHF
TGTGCCAGCAGTGGAGAAAGAAATAGCAATCAGCCCCAGCATTTT
>TRBV5-4|.|.|TRBJ2-3
CASSPRTEPSTDTQYF
TGTGCCAGCAGCCCGCGCACAGAACCTAGCACAGATACGCAGTATTTT
>TRBV29-1|.|.|TRBJ2-7
CSVEAEAGSAYEQYF
TGCAGCGTTGAAGCCGAGGCAGGGTCGGCCTACGAGCAGTACTTC
>TRBV6-4|TRBD2|.|TRBJ2-1
CASSAGTSGHNEQFF
TGTGCCAGCAGCGCCGGGACTAGCGGCCACAATGAGCAGTTCTTC
>TRBV19|.|.|TRBJ2-2
CASSIPRAGTGELFF
TGTGCCAGTAGTATTCCCAGGGCGGGGACCGGGGAGCTGTTTTTT
>TRBV6-1|.|.|TRBJ1-4
CASSVSQGRVGEKLFF
TGTGCCAGCAGTGTGTCCCAGGGGCGGGTAGGAGAAAAACTGTTTTTT
>TRBV5-8|.|.|TRBJ2-5
CASSFSGPETQYF
TGTGCCAGCAGCTTCTCAGGGCCAGAGACCCAGTACTTC
>TRBV5-1|TRBD1|.|TRBJ1-3
CASSLGDSSSGNTIYF
TGCGCCAGCAGCTTGGGGGACAGCTCCTCTGGAAACACCATATATTTT
>TRBV9|.|.|TRBJ2-2
CASTSGYTGELFF
TGTGCCAGCACGTCAGGGTACACCGGGGAGCTGTTTTTT
>TRBV5-1|.|.|TRBJ1-4
CASSPQRPTNEKLFF
TGCGCCAGCAGCCCCCAGAGGCCAACAAATGAAAAACTGTTTTTT
>TRBV19|.|once|TRBJ2-1
CASSPPRGEQFF
TGTGCCAGTAGTCCCCCCCGGGGTGAGCAGTTCTTC
>TRBV29-1|.|.|TRBJ2-2
CSVGVGGTNTGELFF
TGCAGCGTGGGGGTAGGTGGGACTAACACCGGGGAGCTGTTTTTT
>TRBV6-1|TRBD2|.|TRBJ2-5
CASSSGLAETQYF
TGTGCCAGCAGCTCAGGACTAGCGGAGACCCAGTACTTC
>TRBV5-8|.|once|TRBJ1-2
CASGSDADLEGYTF
TGTGCCAGCGGCTCAGACGCGGATTTGGAGGGCTACACCTTC
>TRBV18|.|.|TRBJ1-3
CASSGAVGVENTIYF
TGTGCCAGCTCGGGCGCTGTCGGGGTGGAAAACACCATATATTTT
>TRBV6-1|.|.|TRBJ1-1
CASRMGGHNTEAFF
TGTGCCAGCAGGATGGGGGGGCACAACACTGAAGCTTTCTTT
>TRBV18|TRBD1|once|TRBJ1-1
CASSPRTGDANTEAFF
TGTGCCAGCTCACCCCGGACAGGGGATGCTAACACTGAAGCTTTCTTT
>TRBV5-8|TRBD1|once|TRBJ2-7
CASSPDRGLYEQYF
TGTGCCAGCAGCCCGGACAGGGGGCTATACGAGCAGTACTTC
>TRBV5-3|.|.|TRBJ1-5
CARSSGTSNQPQHF
TGTGCCAGAAGCTCCGGGACAAGTAATCAGCCCCAGCATTTT
>TRBV5-4|TRBD1|.|TRBJ1-1
CASSLPGQGRTEAFF
TGTGCCAGCAGCTTGCCCGGACAGGGGAGAACTGAAGCTTTCTTT
>TRBV9|.|.|TRBJ1-6
CASSVGPSSYNSPLHF
TGTGCCAGCAGCGTGGGCCCGTCCTCCTATAATTCACCCCTCCACTTT
>TRBV9|.|few|TRBJ1-3
CASSVGSGTGNTIYF
TGTGCCAGCAGCGTAGGTAGCGGGACTGGAAACACCATATATTTT
>TRBV4-1|.|.|TRBJ1-1
CASSPGGGITEAFF
TGCGCCAGCAGCCCCGGGGGAGGAATCACTGAAGCTTTCTTT
>TRBV7-6|.|once|TRBJ2-3
CASSFGQLKDTQYF
TGTGCCAGCAGCTTTGGGCAGCTCAAAGATACGCAGTATTTT
>TRBV7-2|.|.|TRBJ1-6
CASSTPGEYSPLHF
TGTGCCAGCAGCACCCCTGGGGAGTATTCACCCCTCCACTTT
>TRBV7-2|.|few|TRBJ1-4
CASSPRGGSINEKLFF
TGTGCCAGCAGCCCAAGGGGGGGCTCAATTAATGAAAAACTGTTTTTT
>TRBV10-2|.|.|TRBJ2-7
CASRNSGSAYEQYF
TGCGCCAGCAGAAATTCAGGGTCAGCCTACGAGCAGTACTTC
>TRBV28|.|few|TRBJ1-1
CASTLRTEAFF
TGTGCCAGCACCCTGCGCACTGAAGCTTTCTTT
>TRBV9|TRBD1|.|TRBJ1-4
CASSEWTGLEEKLFF
TGTGCCAGCAGCGAGTGGACAGGGTTAGAAGAAAAACTGTTTTTT
>TRBV28|.|.|TRBJ1-2
CASSFGGPDGYTF
TGTGCCAGCAGTTTCGGAGGGCCGGATGGCTACACCTTC
>TRBV18|.|.|TRBJ1-2
CASSLSTGSSYGYTF
TGTGCCAGCTCACTATCTACAGGGAGCTCCTATGGCTACACCTTC
>TRBV30|.|.|TRBJ1-4
CAWKAGDANEKLFF
TGTGCCTGGAAAGCGGGGGACGCTAATGAAAAACTGTTTTTT
>TRBV5-1|TRBD1|.|TRBJ2-7
CASSLDRGFSDSYEQYF
TGCGCCAGCAGCTTGGACAGGGGCTTCTCTGATTCCTACGAGCAGTACTTC
>TRBV28|TRBD1|.|TRBJ1-1
CASVRGRIGAFF
TGTGCCAGCGTCAGGGGGCGCATAGGAGCTTTCTTT